These 14 T cell receptor beta chains share one sample of origin, sequenced in a study of blood T cells in healthy people across ages. With a J-beta primer mix and a sample-barcoded 5' primer, a second PCR ran 7 to 11 cycles. Each CDR3 protein is one row after TCRdb ran MiXCR on the 5' RACE reads. Of about 640,000 distinct CDR3 sequences in the sample, roughly 50% were seen once. Sequenced sample: blood. The receptors come from a man in his 60s in good health.

The V call is TRBV10-3, the J call TRBJ2-3, with 10 bases lining up with TRBD2. Per germline, CDR1 ENHRY and CDR2 SYGVKD. The length of the CDR3 is 14 residues. The junction had 14 bases not matched to a gene; V was cut back by 10 bases and J by 10 bases. The CDR3 DNA reads as TGTGCCAACTCCGGGACTAGCGCCCAGGGGGCGCAGTATTTT. Translating gives CANSGTSAQGAQYF.

V is TRBV28 and J is TRBJ2-6, with 8 positions matching TRBD1. This CDR3 comprises 15 residues. Germline CDR1 reads MDHEN; CDR2 reads SYDVKM. V gave up 9 bases and J gave up 0 bases; unmatched junction bases: 4. CDR3 in amino acids: CASRTGSSGANVLTF. CDR3 DNA: TGTGCCAGTAGGACAGGGTCCTCTGGGGCCAACGTCCTGACTTTC.

V and J are TRBV7-9 and TRBJ1-6; 7 bases match TRBD1. This CDR3 is 16 amino acids long. CDR1 and CDR2 from the germline V gene are SEHNR and FQNEAQ (reference sequence). The J segment lost 8 bases and the V segment lost 5 bases, leaving 12 bases of the junction unmatched. CDR3 sequence (DNA): TGTGCCAGCAGCATAGTAGGGGGCGGCAGCCATTCACCCCTCCACTTT. Translation gives CASSIVGGGSHSPLHF.

This clonotype was counted between two and nine times. The V gene is TRBV12-3 or TRBV12-4, the J gene TRBJ2-5; D not resolved. V was clipped by 4 bases and J by 12 bases, with 15 bases between them. The CDR3 totals 12 residues. CDR3 sequence reads: CASSYPGREEYF. CDR3 bases: TGTGCCAGCAGTTATCCGGGCCGCGAGGAGTACTTC.

The genes are TRBV7-2 and TRBJ2-5; D perhaps matches TRBD1 (6 bases). Germline assignment: CDR1 SGHTA and CDR2 FQGNSA. The CDR3 length is 16 residues. V dropped 2 bases and J dropped 4 bases, with 17 bases sitting between them. CDR3 amino acids: CASSLSGGGHGETQYF. CDR3 in DNA: TGTGCCAGCAGCTTATCCGGTGGGGGACACGGAGAGACCCAGTACTTC.

The chain couples TRBV14 to TRBJ1-6; 8 bases match TRBD1. The CDR3 consists of 15 residues. Germline trimming cut 5 bases from V and 5 bases from J; bases unmatched to any gene: 5. The germline CDR1 and CDR2 sequences are SGHDN and FVKESK. Here the CDR3 DNA reads TGTGCCAGCAGCAGACCGGGACAGGATAATTCACCCCTCCACTTT. Protein: CASSRPGQDNSPLHF.

The J gene is TRBJ2-1, the V gene TRBV10-1; 9 bases align to TRBD2. Germline CDR1 WNHNN, CDR2 SYGVQD (reference sequence). Trimming took 5 bases from V and 10 from J; bases not matched to a gene: 9. CDR3 length: 14 amino acids. CDR3 DNA: TGCGCCAGCAGTCCGGGACTAGCCGGGGAGGAGCAGTTCTTC. This codes for CASSPGLAGEEQFF.

CDR3 sequence: CASSLDPSGGYEQYF. The CDR3 region has the DNA TGTGCCAGCAGCTTAGACCCTAGCGGGGGTTACGAGCAGTACTTC. The chain recombines TRBV7-2 with TRBJ2-7; 10 bases are a match to TRBD2. The germline V gene encodes CDR1 SGHTA and CDR2 FQGNSA. The V segment lost 1 base and the J segment 4 bases; nucleotides outside the gene matches: 4. This CDR3 region has 15 residues.

The chain links TRBV4-3 to TRBJ2-1; 12 nucleotides line up with TRBD2. CDR1 and CDR2 from the germline V gene are LGHNA and YSLEER. The V and J ends lost 5 bases and 2 bases, in that order; junction bases with no gene match: 7. The CDR3 runs to 17 residues. CDR3 loop: CASSARLAGVPYNEQFF. In DNA, the CDR3 is TGCGCCAGCAGCGCACGACTAGCGGGAGTCCCCTACAATGAGCAGTTCTTC.

The genes are TRBV14 and TRBJ2-7, with 9 nucleotides matching TRBD1. Germline V gene data show CDR1 as SGHDN and CDR2 as FVKESK. V gave up 3 bases and J gave up 5 bases; unmatched junction bases: 2. The CDR3 spans 13 residues. CDR3 coding DNA: TGTGCCAGCAGCCAGGGACAGGGTAACGAGCAGTACTTC. Translation gives CASSQGQGNEQYF.

A word on this clonotype: The junction and the germline gene differ at one end; a read error may be behind it. This sequence joins TRBV15 and TRBJ2-7; 10 bases match TRBD1. Germline values: CDR1 LNHNV, CDR2 YYDKDF (reference sequence). The CDR3 runs 15 residues. Here the CDR3 reads CTTSAPGQGFYEQYF. The CDR3 DNA reads TGTACCACCAGCGCACCGGGACAGGGGTTCTACGAGCAGTACTTC.

This clonotype was seen a single time. The chain is built from TRBV29-1 and TRBJ2-3; tentative D call: TRBD2 (5 bases). The germline V gene encodes CDR1 SQVTM and CDR2 ANQGSEA. Trimming removed 4 bases from V and 6 bases from J, with 17 bases in between. This CDR3 contains 14 residues. The CDR3 protein is CSVAGMVGPDTQYF. CDR3 coding DNA: TGCAGCGTTGCCGGGATGGTAGGCCCGGATACGCAGTATTTT.

J is TRBJ1-2 and V is TRBV12-3 or TRBV12-4; D remains unclear. This CDR3 contains 14 residues. V shed 3 bases and J shed 4 bases, with 12 bases lying between them. The DNA of the CDR3 is TGTGCCAGCAGTTTCGGGGAGGAGAGCTATGGCTACACCTTC. This sequence encodes CASSFGEESYGYTF.

The CDR3 is CASSESHVRGEQYF. CDR3 bases: TGTGCCAGCAGTGAATCTCACGTTCGAGGCGAGCAGTACTTC. This chain links TRBV25-1 with TRBJ2-7; D is ambiguous. The CDR3 consists of 14 residues. Germline-derived CDR1 and CDR2 are MGHDK and SYGVNS. V was clipped by 1 base and J by 6 bases, with 13 bases between them.